Below are 20 T cell receptor beta chains sequenced from a single sample in a study of T-cell reconstitution after alpha-beta-depleted transplantation in children. This sample's TCRbeta library carried unique molecular identifier barcodes. TCRdb reprocessed the PCR reads with MiXCR, giving one entry per CDR3 protein. The sample consists of about 980,000 distinct CDR3 sequences, 25% to 35% of them appearing once. Sequencing was performed on PBMCs, mostly from graft donor cells, taken 360 days after TCRalphabeta/CD19-depleted stem cell transplant. The source of these receptors is a boy in the first two years of life who had a stem cell transplant for SCID, so the T cells may come from the graft donor.

This clonotype appeared a few times. The chain employs TRBV20-1 and TRBJ2-3; 7 positions agree with TRBD1. V lost 6 bases to trimming and J lost 2 bases; unmatched junction nucleotides: 11. The CDR3 sequence is 15 residues long. Germline loops: CDR1 DFQATT, CDR2 SNEGSKA (reference sequence). The CDR3, as DNA: TGCAGTGCCACAACAGGGGCCCCTCTCACAGATACGCAGTATTTT. Amino acid sequence: CSATTGAPLTDTQYF.

The chain combines TRBV4-2 with TRBJ1-6; unclear D gene. Germline CDR1 and CDR2: LGHNA and YNFKEQ. The CDR3 is made up of 16 amino acids. Trimming shortened V by 0 bases and J by 5 bases, and 11 bases separated the two germline ends. CDR3 amino acids: CASSQDRNRNNSPLHF. The CDR3 nucleotides are TGTGCCAGCAGCCAAGATCGGAACAGAAATAATTCACCCCTCCACTTT.

This clonotype was seen a handful of times. The chain couples TRBV20-1 to TRBJ1-5; 7 bases are a match to TRBD1. CDR3 size: 11 residues. The germline V gene has CDR1 DFQATT and CDR2 SNEGSKA (reference sequence). The CDR3 loop is CRLRGNQPQHF. CDR3 coding DNA: TGCAGACTCAGGGGGAATCAGCCCCAGCATTTT.

Only a few counts were recorded for this clonotype. The CDR3 DNA follows: TGTGCCAGCAGTTTTAGATACGGAGGGGACGGTGAGCAGTTCTTC. It is translated as CASSFRYGGDGEQFF. The genes are TRBV12-3 or TRBV12-4 and TRBJ2-1; TRBD2 is a possible D gene (6 bases). The CDR3 contains 15 residues. Deletions cut 3 bases from V and 9 bases from J, with 18 bases between.

The table lists this clonotype with a few counts. This chain connects TRBV5-1 to TRBJ2-7, with D perhaps TRBD1 (6 bases). CDR3 length equals 16 residues. From germline, CDR1 is SGHRS and CDR2 YFSETQ. Deletions cut 4 bases from V and 0 bases from J, with 17 bases between. CDR3 region: CASSLLTGHLSYEQYF. The CDR3 coding sequence is TGCGCCAGCAGCCTTTTGACGGGACATCTCTCCTACGAGCAGTACTTC.

The chain uses TRBV9 and TRBJ2-7; 10 positions match TRBD1. The CDR3 is made up of 15 amino acids. J gave up 2 bases and V 0 bases, and 2 bases lay outside the gene matches. CDR1 is SGDLS and CDR2 is YYNGEE in the germline V gene. CDR3 coding DNA: TGTGCCAGCAGCGTAGGACAGGGGGCCACCTACGAGCAGTACTTC. As protein: CASSVGQGATYEQYF.

CDR3 sequence reads: CASSYTGVSTGELFF. The CDR3 DNA reads TGTGCCAGCAGTTACACAGGAGTGAGCACCGGGGAGCTGTTTTTT. The chain links TRBV6-2 or TRBV6-3 to TRBJ2-2; D possibly corresponds to TRBD1 (5 bases). The CDR3 totals 15 residues. V lost 2 bases and J 4 bases, leaving 11 bases between the germline ends. Germline V gene lookup returns CDR1 MNHEY and CDR2 SVGEGT.

J is TRBJ1-5 and V is TRBV5-1; D possibly corresponds to TRBD1 (5 bases). The V end lost 1 base, the J end lost 3 bases, and 11 bases lay between the germline ends. Germline CDR1 SGHRS, CDR2 YFSETQ. The CDR3 has 15 residues. CDR3 coding DNA: TGCGCCAGCAGCTTGACAGGCAGGAACAATCAGCCCCAGCATTTT. Its protein is CASSLTGRNNQPQHF. The complete variable domain, with remaining parts taken from reference TRBV5-1 and TRBJ1-5, reads KAGVTQTPRYLIKTRGQQVTLSCSPISGHRSVSWYQQTPGQGLQFLFEYFSETQRNKGNFPGRFSGRQFSNSRSEMNVSTLELGDSALYLCASSLTGRNNQPQHFGDGTRLSIL.

This clonotype was recorded a few times. V usage is TRBV12-3 or TRBV12-4 and J usage is TRBJ1-1, with 9 bases aligning to TRBD1. CDR3 length: 15 residues. After removal of 8 bases from V and 1 base from J, the junction contained 8 bases not matched to a gene. The DNA for the CDR3 is TGTGCCAGCCAACCTACAGGGGGCGCGAACACTGAAGCTTTCTTT. Translated: CASQPTGGANTEAFF.

The chain couples TRBV20-1 to TRBJ2-1; D is undetermined. V lost 5 bases and J lost 8, with 10 bases in between. CDR1 and CDR2 (germline): DFQATT, SNEGSKA (reference sequence). CDR3 length: 11 amino acids. CDR3 nucleotides: TGCAGTGCTGGTACAGACGATGAGCAGTTCTTC. As protein: CSAGTDDEQFF.

The chain links TRBV12-3 or TRBV12-4 to TRBJ2-4; possibly TRBD2 for D (6 bases). The length of the CDR3 is 15 residues. Trimming removed 3 bases at V and 0 bases at J, with 9 bases between. CDR3 DNA sequence: TGTGCCAGCAGTTTGCGGGGCCTAGCCAAAAACATTCAGTACTTC. Its translation: CASSLRGLAKNIQYF.

V is TRBV28 and J is TRBJ2-3; tentatively, D is TRBD1 or TRBD2 (5 bases each). The CDR3 has 17 amino acids. With 6 bases removed from V and 2 bases from J, the gap between germline ends came to 21 bases. Germline lookup yields CDR1 MDHEN and CDR2 SYDVKM. Written as DNA, the CDR3 is TGTGCCAGCAGCAAGGGACGGAGGTCCCCCAACACAGATACGCAGTATTTT. This codes for CASSKGRRSPNTDTQYF.

The chain recombines TRBV10-3 with TRBJ2-3; weak D call: TRBD2 (6 bases). Germline V gene lookup returns CDR1 ENHRY and CDR2 SYGVKD. Between the trimmed V and J ends, which lost 10 bases and 0 bases, there was a span of 23 bases. The CDR3 length is 17 residues. The CDR3, as DNA: TGTGCCACCACGAGAACCCAGATCGGGGGAAGCACAGATACGCAGTATTTT. Amino acids: CATTRTQIGGSTDTQYF.

The chain uses TRBV20-1 and TRBJ2-7, with a possible D match to TRBD1 (6 bases). V dropped 5 bases and J dropped 6 bases, with 20 bases sitting between them. The CDR3 consists of 14 residues. In germline, CDR1 is DFQATT, CDR2 SNEGSKA (reference sequence). The CDR3 is CSALDPTGAAEQYF. CDR3 DNA sequence: TGCAGTGCTCTTGACCCGACAGGTGCGGCCGAGCAGTACTTC.

The V gene is TRBV15, the J gene TRBJ2-3; tentatively, D is TRBD1 (6 bases). Germline CDR1 reads LNHNV; CDR2 reads YYDKDF (reference sequence). The CDR3 sequence is 15 residues long. V was pared by 3 bases and J by 2 bases, with 12 bases between. For the CDR3, the DNA is TGTGCCACCAGCAGCCAGGGACACGTCACAGATACGCAGTATTTT. It encodes CATSSQGHVTDTQYF.

This clonotype was picked up a small number of times. The J gene is TRBJ2-3, the V gene TRBV7-6, with 9 positions matching TRBD2. The trim removed 5 bases at V and 5 bases at J, leaving 14 bases unmatched. Germline CDR1 is SGHVS and CDR2 is FNYEAQ. This CDR3 spans 17 amino acids. In DNA, the CDR3 is TGTGCCAGCAGCCCCCTGACTGGCGGGGGGGCTGGAGATACGCAGTATTTT. Translated: CASSPLTGGGAGDTQYF. The full variable domain, completed using reference TRBV7-6 and TRBJ2-3, is GAGVSQSPRYKVTKRGQDVALRCDPISGHVSLYWYRQALGQGPEFLTYFNYEAQQDKSGLPNDRFSAERPEGSISTLTIQRTEQRDSAMYRCASSPLTGGGAGDTQYFGPGTRLTVL.

Many counts were recorded for this clonotype. The chain couples TRBV12-3 or TRBV12-4 to TRBJ2-1; D is unresolved. This CDR3 has 15 amino acids. Trimming left V 5 bases short and J 2 bases short, with 13 bases between. CDR3 bases: TGTGCCAGCAGTCCGACTCCCCACACCTACAATGAGCAGTTCTTC. Protein: CASSPTPHTYNEQFF.

The chain recombines TRBV12-5 with TRBJ2-7; D tentatively reads TRBD1 or TRBD2 (5 bases each). The CDR3 is 21 residues long. V was shortened by 0 bases and J by 3 bases, with 30 bases between the two germline ends. CDR1 is LGHNT, CDR2 FRNRAP, per germline. The CDR3 nucleotides are TGTGCTAGTGGTTTGGTCGGCCTAGCCCCCTTAGGATCGACAGCGAGCTACGAGCAGTACTTC. Protein product: CASGLVGLAPLGSTASYEQYF.

The V call is TRBV4-1, the J call TRBJ2-5; possibly TRBD1 for D (5 bases). V lost 4 bases to trimming and J lost 4 bases, with 25 bases between them. The CDR3 loop spans 18 amino acids. Germline values: CDR1 MGHRA, CDR2 YSYEKL. The CDR3 protein is CASSPRPKWQGLGETQYF. CDR3 nucleotide sequence: TGCGCCAGCAGCCCCAGACCAAAATGGCAGGGCCTGGGAGAGACCCAGTACTTC.

The chain combines TRBV7-6 with TRBJ1-1; 8 bases map to TRBD1. The CDR3 sequence is 14 residues long. Germline V CDR1 and CDR2: SGHVS, FNYEAQ. The V and J ends lost 2 bases and 4 bases, in that order; junction bases with no gene match: 3. CDR3 coding DNA: TGTGCCAGCAGCTTAATCCAGGGGGCCACTGAAGCTTTCTTT. Translated, it gives CASSLIQGATEAFF.